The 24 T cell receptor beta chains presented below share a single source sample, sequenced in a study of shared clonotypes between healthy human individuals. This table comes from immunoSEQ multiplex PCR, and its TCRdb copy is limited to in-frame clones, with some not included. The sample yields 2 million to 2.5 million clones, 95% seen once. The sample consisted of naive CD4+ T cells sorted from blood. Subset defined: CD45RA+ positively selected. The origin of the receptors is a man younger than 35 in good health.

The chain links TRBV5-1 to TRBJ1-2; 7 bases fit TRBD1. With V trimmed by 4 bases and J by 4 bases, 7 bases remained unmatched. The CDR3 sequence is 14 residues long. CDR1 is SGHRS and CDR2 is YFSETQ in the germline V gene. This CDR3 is CASSPGQVGYGYTF. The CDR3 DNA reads TGCGCCAGCAGCCCAGGACAGGTCGGCTATGGCTACACCTTC.

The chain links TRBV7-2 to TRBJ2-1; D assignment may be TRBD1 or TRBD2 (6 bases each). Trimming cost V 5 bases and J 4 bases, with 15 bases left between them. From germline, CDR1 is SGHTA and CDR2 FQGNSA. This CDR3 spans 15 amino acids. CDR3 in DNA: TGTGCCAGCAGCCGAGGGGGGTCTTCATACAATGAGCAGTTCTTC. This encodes CASSRGGSSYNEQFF.

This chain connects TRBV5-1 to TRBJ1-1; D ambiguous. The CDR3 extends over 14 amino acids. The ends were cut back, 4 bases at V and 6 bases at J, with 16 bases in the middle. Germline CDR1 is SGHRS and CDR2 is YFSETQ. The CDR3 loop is CASSQQIQSAEAFF. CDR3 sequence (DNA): TGCGCCAGCAGCCAACAAATACAGAGCGCTGAAGCTTTCTTT.

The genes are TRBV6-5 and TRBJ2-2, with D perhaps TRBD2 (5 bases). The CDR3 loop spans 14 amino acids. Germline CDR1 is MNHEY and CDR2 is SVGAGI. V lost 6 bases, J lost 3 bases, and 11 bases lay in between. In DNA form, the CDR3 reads TGTGCCAGCAGGAGCTCGGAGGACACCGGGGAGCTGTTTTTT. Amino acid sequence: CASRSSEDTGELFF.

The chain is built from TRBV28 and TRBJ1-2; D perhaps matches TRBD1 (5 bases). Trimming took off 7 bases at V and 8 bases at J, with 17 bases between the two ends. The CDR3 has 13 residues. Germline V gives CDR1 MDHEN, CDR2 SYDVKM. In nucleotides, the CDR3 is TGTGCCAGCACCCTCCTTTCAGGGCGAGGCTACACCTTC. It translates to CASTLLSGRGYTF.

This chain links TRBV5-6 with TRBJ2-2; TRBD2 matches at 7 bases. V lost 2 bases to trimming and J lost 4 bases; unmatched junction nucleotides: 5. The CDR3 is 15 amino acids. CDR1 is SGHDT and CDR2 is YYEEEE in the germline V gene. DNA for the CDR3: TGTGCCAGCAGCTTAGGAGCGGGGTCCACCGGGGAGCTGTTTTTT. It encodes CASSLGAGSTGELFF.

CDR3 loop: CASSYPSLAGMQFF. The CDR3, as DNA: TGTGCCAGCAGTTACCCTTCTCTTGCGGGGATGCAGTTCTTC. The V and J genes are TRBV6-5 and TRBJ2-1; TRBD2 might be the D (6 bases). The CDR3 covers 14 residues. V shed 2 bases and J shed 12 bases, with 17 bases lying between them. Germline-derived CDR1 and CDR2 are MNHEY and SVGAGI.

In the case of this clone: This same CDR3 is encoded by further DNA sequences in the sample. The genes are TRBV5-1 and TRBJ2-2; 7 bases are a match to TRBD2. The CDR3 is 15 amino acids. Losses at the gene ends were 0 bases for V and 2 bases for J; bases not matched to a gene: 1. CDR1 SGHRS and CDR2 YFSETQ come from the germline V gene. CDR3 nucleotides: TGCGCCAGCAGCTTGGAGCGGGGCAACACCGGGGAGCTGTTTTTT. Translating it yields CASSLERGNTGELFF.

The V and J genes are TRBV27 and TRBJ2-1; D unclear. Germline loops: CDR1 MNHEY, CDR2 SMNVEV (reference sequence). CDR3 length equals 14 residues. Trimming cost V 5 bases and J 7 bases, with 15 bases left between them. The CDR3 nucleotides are TGTGCCAGCAGTGATCCATGGAAACTTAATGAGCAGTTCTTC. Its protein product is CASSDPWKLNEQFF.

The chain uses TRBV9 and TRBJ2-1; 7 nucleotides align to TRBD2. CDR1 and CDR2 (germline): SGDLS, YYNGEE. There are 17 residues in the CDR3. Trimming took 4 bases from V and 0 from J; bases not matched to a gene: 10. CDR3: CASSPGGSQISYNEQFF. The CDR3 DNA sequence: TGTGCCAGCAGCCCGGGGGGTAGTCAGATCTCCTACAATGAGCAGTTCTTC.

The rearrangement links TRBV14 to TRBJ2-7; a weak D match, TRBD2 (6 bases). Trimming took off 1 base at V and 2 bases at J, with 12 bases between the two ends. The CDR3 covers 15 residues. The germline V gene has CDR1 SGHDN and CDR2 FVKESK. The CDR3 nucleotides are TGTGCCAGCAGCCAAGGGGGGGACCGACCCTACGAGCAGTACTTC. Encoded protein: CASSQGGDRPYEQYF.

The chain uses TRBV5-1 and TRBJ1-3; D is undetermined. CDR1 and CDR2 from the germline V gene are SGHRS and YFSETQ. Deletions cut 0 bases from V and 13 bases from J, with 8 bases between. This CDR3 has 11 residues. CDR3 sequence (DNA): TGCGCCAGCAGCTTGGGGCCAGAGATATATTTT. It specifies CASSLGPEIYF.

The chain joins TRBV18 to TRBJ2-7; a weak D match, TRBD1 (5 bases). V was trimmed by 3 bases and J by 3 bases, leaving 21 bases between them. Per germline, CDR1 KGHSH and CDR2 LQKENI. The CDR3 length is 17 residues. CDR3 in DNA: TGTGCCAGCTCACCTTCAAAGCACAGGTTGACCAACTACGAGCAGTACTTC. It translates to CASSPSKHRLTNYEQYF.

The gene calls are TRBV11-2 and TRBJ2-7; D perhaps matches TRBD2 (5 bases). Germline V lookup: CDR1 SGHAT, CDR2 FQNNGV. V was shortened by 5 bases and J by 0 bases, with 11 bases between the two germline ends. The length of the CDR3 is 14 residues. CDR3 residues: CASSAGVASYEQYF. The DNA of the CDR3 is TGTGCCAGCAGCGCCGGGGTAGCCTCCTACGAGCAGTACTTC.

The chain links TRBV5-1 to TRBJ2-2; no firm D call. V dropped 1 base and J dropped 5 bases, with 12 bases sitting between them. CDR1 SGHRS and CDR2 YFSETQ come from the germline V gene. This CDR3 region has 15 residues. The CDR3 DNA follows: TGCGCCAGCAGCTTGACGGACGCCCGGACCGGGGAGCTGTTTTTT. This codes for CASSLTDARTGELFF.

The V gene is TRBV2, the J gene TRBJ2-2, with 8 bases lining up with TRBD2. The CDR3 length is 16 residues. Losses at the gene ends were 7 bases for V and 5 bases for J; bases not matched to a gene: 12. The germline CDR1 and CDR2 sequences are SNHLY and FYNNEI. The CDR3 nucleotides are TGTGCCAGCAAGGCGCGGGGGGCCCTTGGGACCGGGGAGCTGTTTTTT. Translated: CASKARGALGTGELFF.

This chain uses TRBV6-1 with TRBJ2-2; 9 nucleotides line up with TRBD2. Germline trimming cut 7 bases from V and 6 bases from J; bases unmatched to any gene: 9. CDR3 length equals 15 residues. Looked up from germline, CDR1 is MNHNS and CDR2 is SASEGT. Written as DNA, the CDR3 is TGTGCCAGCACACCTAGCGGGACTTTCTCCGGGGAGCTGTTTTTT. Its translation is CASTPSGTFSGELFF.

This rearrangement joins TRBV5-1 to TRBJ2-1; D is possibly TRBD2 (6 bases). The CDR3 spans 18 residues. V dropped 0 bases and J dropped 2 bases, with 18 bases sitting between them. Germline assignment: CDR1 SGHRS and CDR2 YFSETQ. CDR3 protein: CASSLGAGGTLTYNEQFF. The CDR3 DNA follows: TGCGCCAGCAGCTTGGGGGCAGGTGGGACTTTGACCTACAATGAGCAGTTCTTC. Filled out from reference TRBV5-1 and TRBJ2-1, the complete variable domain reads KAGVTQTPRYLIKTRGQQVTLSCSPISGHRSVSWYQQTPGQGLQFLFEYFSETQRNKGNFPGRFSGRQFSNSRSEMNVSTLELGDSALYLCASSLGAGGTLTYNEQFFGPGTRLTVL.

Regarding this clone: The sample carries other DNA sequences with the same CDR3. The CDR3 here is CASSLSGGETQYF. DNA of the CDR3: TGTGCCAGCAGCCTCAGCGGGGGAGAGACCCAGTACTTC. The chain employs TRBV4-2 and TRBJ2-5, with 8 bases matching TRBD2. This CDR3 has 13 amino acids. Germline trimming cut 4 bases from V and 4 bases from J; bases unmatched to any gene: 2. From germline, CDR1 is LGHNA and CDR2 YNFKEQ.

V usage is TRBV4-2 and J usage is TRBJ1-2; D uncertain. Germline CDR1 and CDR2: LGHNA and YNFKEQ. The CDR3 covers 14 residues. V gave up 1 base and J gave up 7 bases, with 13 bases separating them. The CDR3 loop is CASSQAPQWGGYTF. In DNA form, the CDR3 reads TGTGCCAGCAGCCAAGCACCCCAGTGGGGTGGCTACACCTTC.

The CDR3, as DNA: TGCGCCAGCAGCCCGACAGATCCAGCCTACGAGCAGTACTTC. It encodes CASSPTDPAYEQYF. The rearrangement uses TRBV5-1 and TRBJ2-7, with D tentatively TRBD1 (5 bases). The CDR3 is 14 residues long. Deletions cut 4 bases from V and 2 bases from J, with 13 bases between. The germline CDR1 and CDR2 sequences are SGHRS and YFSETQ.

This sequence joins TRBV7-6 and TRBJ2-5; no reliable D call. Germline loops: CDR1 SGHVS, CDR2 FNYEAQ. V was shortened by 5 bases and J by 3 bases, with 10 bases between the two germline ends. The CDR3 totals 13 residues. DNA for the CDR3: TGTGCCAGCAGCCTCGGGCCGAAAGAGACCCAGTACTTC. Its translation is CASSLGPKETQYF.

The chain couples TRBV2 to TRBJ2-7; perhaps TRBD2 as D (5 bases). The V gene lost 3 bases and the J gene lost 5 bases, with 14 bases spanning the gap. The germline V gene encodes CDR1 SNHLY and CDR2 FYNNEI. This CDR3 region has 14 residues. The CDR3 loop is CASSDGSVGDEQYF. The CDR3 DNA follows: TGTGCCAGCAGTGACGGGTCTGTCGGGGACGAGCAGTACTTC.

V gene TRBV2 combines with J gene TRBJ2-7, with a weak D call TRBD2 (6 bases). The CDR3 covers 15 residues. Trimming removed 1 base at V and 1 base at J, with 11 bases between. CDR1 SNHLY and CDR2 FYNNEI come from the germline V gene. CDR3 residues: CASSEGGTGSYEQYF. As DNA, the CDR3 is TGTGCCAGCAGTGAAGGGGGGACTGGGTCCTACGAGCAGTACTTC.